The present T cell receptor (beta chain) was sequenced within a study of cytomegalovirus exposure and HLA in healthy donors. The CDR3 consists of 15 residues. Germline V CDR1 and CDR2: SGHRS, YFSETQ. Unmatched junction bases numbered 9, after V lost 0 bases and J lost 10 bases. Amplification used 60 Vbeta primers and 13 Jbeta primers. Some clones are missing from TCRdb's copy, which holds only in-frame ones; the method was immunoSEQ multiplex PCR. The data show under 130,000 clones, approximately 82% seen once. V is TRBV5-1 and J is TRBJ1-1, with 10 bases that match TRBD1. Sequenced input: PBMCs. The source is a man between 40 and 49 years old in good health and CMV-seropositive. As DNA, the CDR3 is TGCGCCAGCAGCTTGGGATCGACAGGGGGCTTGGGAGCTTTCTTT. This sequence encodes CASSLGSTGGLGAFF. The full variable domain, its missing parts supplied by reference TRBV5-1 and TRBJ1-1, is KAGVTQTPRYLIKTRGQQVTLSCSPISGHRSVSWYQQTPGQGLQFLFEYFSETQRNKGNFPGRFSGRQFSNSRSEMNVSTLELGDSALYLCASSLGSTGGLGAFFGQGTRLTVV.